The 8 T cell receptor beta chains below were found in one sample sequenced in a study of T cells after yellow fever vaccination. TCRdb processed the 5' RACE reads anew with MiXCR; each CDR3 protein has one entry. The sample comprises some 420,000 distinct CDR3 sequences, over 15% of which are singletons, and 15% to 20% rests with the top ten. The sample in question was PBMCs, obtained before the yellow fever booster vaccination. These receptors all stem from a man aged 18 to 29 who received the YFV17D yellow fever vaccine.

The gene calls are TRBV20-1 and TRBJ2-5; 11 bases are shared with TRBD2. CDR1 DFQATT and CDR2 SNEGSKA come from the germline V gene (reference sequence). The V segment lost 6 bases and the J segment 5 bases; nucleotides outside the gene matches: 11. The CDR3 is 15 amino acids. The chain's CDR3 is CSAPLAGAWKETQYF. The CDR3 region has the DNA TGCAGTGCGCCACTAGCGGGGGCTTGGAAGGAGACCCAGTACTTC.

The V and J genes are TRBV5-6 and TRBJ1-1; 7 bases are a match to TRBD1. Trimming removed 4 bases from V and 8 bases from J; junction bases left unmatched: 11. The CDR3 covers 14 residues. Germline V gene data show CDR1 as SGHDT and CDR2 as YYEEEE. This CDR3 reads CASSPPTGKKEAFF. In DNA, the CDR3 is TGTGCCAGCAGCCCCCCGACAGGGAAAAAAGAAGCTTTCTTT.

Points on this clonotype: One junction end does not reproduce the germline sequence, and a read error may be involved. This rearrangement joins TRBV7-3 to TRBJ2-2, with 8 bases matching TRBD1. The CDR3 extends over 14 amino acids. Germline CDR1 is SGHTA and CDR2 is FQGTGA. CDR3: CASSPWTGTGELFF. Here the CDR3 DNA reads TGTGCCAGCAGCCCCTGGACAGGGACCGGGGAGCTTTTTTTT. The whole variable domain, remainder taken from reference TRBV7-3 and TRBJ2-2, is GAGVSQTPSNKVTEKGKYVELRCDPISGHTALYWYRQSLGQGPEFLIYFQGTGAADDSGLPNDRFFAVRPEGSVSTLKIQRTERGDSAVYLCASSPWTGTGELFFGEGSRLTVL.

The sample holds a few counts of this clonotype. The CDR3 DNA sequence: TGTGCCACCAGCAGAGTTCTACAGGGACGGGGCCAGCCCCAGCATTTT. Its protein is CATSRVLQGRGQPQHF. The rearrangement links TRBV15 to TRBJ1-5; possibly TRBD1 for D (6 bases). The CDR3 is 16 residues long. With 1 base removed from V and 7 bases from J, the gap between germline ends came to 17 bases. Germline V gene sequence: CDR1 LNHNV, CDR2 YYDKDF (reference sequence). Full variable domain (missing parts from reference TRBV15 and TRBJ1-5): DAMVIQNPRYQVTQFGKPVTLSCSQTLNHNVMYWYQQKSSQAPKLLFHYYDKDFNNEADTPDNFQSRRPNTSFCFLDIRSPGLGDTAMYLCATSRVLQGRGQPQHFGDGTRLSIL.

This clonotype was observed a handful of times. CDR3 in DNA: TGCGCCAGCAGCCAAGATACGGACGGCTATGGCTACACCTTC. This codes for CASSQDTDGYGYTF. The rearrangement joins TRBV4-3 to TRBJ1-2; D remains unclear. The CDR3 length is 14 residues. CDR1 is LGHNA and CDR2 is YSLEER in the germline V gene. The ends were cut back, 0 bases at V and 4 bases at J, with 9 bases in the middle.

The sample holds many counts of this clonotype. The J gene is TRBJ1-2, the V gene TRBV4-2, with unresolved D. Germline-derived CDR1 and CDR2 are LGHNA and YNFKEQ. The CDR3 loop spans 14 amino acids. V was shortened by 1 base and J by 2 bases, with 8 bases between the two germline ends. CDR3 region: CASSQGGSNYGYTF. Written as DNA, the CDR3 is TGTGCCAGCAGCCAAGGAGGCAGCAACTATGGCTACACCTTC.

This sequence joins TRBV20-1 and TRBJ1-2; D is perhaps TRBD1 (6 bases). This CDR3 spans 13 amino acids. The V end lost 5 bases, the J end lost 4 bases, and 14 bases lay between the germline ends. Germline V lookup: CDR1 DFQATT, CDR2 SNEGSKA (reference sequence). CDR3 amino acids: CSAWDTRGYGYTF. The CDR3 nucleotides are TGCAGTGCTTGGGACACCCGAGGCTATGGCTACACCTTC.

This clonotype was counted only a few times. The rearrangement uses TRBV4-2 and TRBJ2-4; 8 positions match TRBD2. Germline V gene data show CDR1 as LGHNA and CDR2 as YNFKEQ. V shed 1 base, J shed 7 bases, and the junction held 9 bases outside the gene matches. This CDR3 has 16 amino acids. The CDR3 DNA is TGTGCCAGCAGCCAAGTGGCGGGGGGCCCGCCCAACATTCAGTACTTC. Its protein product is CASSQVAGGPPNIQYF.